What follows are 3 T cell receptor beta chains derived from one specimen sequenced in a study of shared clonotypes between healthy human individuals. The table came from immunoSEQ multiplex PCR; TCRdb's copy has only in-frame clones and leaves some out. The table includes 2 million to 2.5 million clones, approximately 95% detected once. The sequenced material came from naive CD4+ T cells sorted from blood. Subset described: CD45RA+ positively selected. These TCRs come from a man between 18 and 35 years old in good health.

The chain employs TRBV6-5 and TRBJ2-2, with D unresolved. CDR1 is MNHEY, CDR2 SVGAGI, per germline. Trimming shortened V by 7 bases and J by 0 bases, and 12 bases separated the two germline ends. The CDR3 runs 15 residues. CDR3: CASTNGWTNTGELFF. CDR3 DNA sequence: TGTGCCAGCACCAACGGCTGGACGAACACCGGGGAGCTGTTTTTT.

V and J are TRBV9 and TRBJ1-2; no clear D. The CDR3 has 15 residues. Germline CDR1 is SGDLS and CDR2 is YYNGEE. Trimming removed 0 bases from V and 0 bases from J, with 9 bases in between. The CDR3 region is CASSVADGTNYGYTF. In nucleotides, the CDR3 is TGTGCCAGCAGCGTAGCTGACGGAACTAACTATGGCTACACCTTC.

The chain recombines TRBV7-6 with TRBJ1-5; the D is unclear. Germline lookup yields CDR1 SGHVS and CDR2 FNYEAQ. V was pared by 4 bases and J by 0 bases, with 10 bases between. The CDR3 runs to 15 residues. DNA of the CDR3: TGTGCCAGCAGCTCCCAACCCAATAGCAATCAGCCCCAGCATTTT. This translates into CASSSQPNSNQPQHF.